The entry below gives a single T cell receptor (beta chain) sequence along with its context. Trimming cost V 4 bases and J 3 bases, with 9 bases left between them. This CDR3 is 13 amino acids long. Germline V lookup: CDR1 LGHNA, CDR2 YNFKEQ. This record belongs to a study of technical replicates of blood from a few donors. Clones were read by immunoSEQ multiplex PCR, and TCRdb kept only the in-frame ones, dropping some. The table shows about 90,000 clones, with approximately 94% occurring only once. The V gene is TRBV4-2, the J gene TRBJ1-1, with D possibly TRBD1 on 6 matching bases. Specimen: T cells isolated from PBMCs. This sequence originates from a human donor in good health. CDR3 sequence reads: CASSPDSDTEAFF. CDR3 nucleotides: TGTGCCAGCAGCCCGGACAGTGACACTGAAGCTTTCTTT.